The next 9 T cell receptor beta chains were all read from a single sample in a study of radiation and T cells in renal cell carcinoma. The method was immunoSEQ multiplex PCR; TCRdb's version includes in-frame clones alone and lacks a portion of them. This sample yields about 150,000 clones, of which about 87% are seen a single time; 3.5% to 5% belongs to the top ten. Time point defined: baseline pretreatment blood. The treatment is: 15 Gy SBRT to primary tumor, nephrectomy 4 weeks later. Sample: blood, taken from a patient whose treatment included radiotherapy and nephrectomy. These receptors came from a woman aged 70 to 79 with renal cell carcinoma.

This clone was seen a single time. V is TRBV9 and J is TRBJ1-6, with TRBD1 as a possible D gene (5 bases). CDR1 is SGDLS and CDR2 is YYNGEE in the germline V gene. V lost 0 bases and J 7 bases, leaving 11 bases between the germline ends. The CDR3 has 15 residues. The CDR3 region is CASSVVGGVNSPLHF. For the CDR3, the DNA is TGTGCCAGCAGCGTAGTTGGGGGGGTGAATTCACCCCTCCACTTT. Supplemented by reference TRBV9 and TRBJ1-6, the full variable domain reads DSGVTQTPKHLITATGQRVTLRCSPRSGDLSVYWYQQSLDQGLQFLIQYYNGEERAKGNILERFSAQQFPDLHSELNLSSLELGDSALYFCASSVVGGVNSPLHFGNGTRLTVT.

This clone was observed a single time. The J gene is TRBJ2-3, the V gene TRBV30; maybe TRBD2 (5 bases). Trimming removed 4 bases at V and 1 base at J, with 9 bases between. Germline V lookup: CDR1 GTSNPN, CDR2 SVGIG (reference sequence). CDR3 size: 13 residues. The CDR3: CAWKKAGTDTQYF. The CDR3 DNA reads TGTGCCTGGAAGAAAGCGGGCACAGATACGCAGTATTTT.

The chain links TRBV2 to TRBJ1-5, with a tentative D call TRBD1 (5 bases). This CDR3 spans 14 amino acids. The V end lost 6 bases, the J end lost 0 bases, and 9 bases lay between the germline ends. CDR1 is SNHLY and CDR2 is FYNNEI in the germline V gene. CDR3 sequence reads: CASRGRISNQPQHF. CDR3 DNA: TGTGCCAGCAGGGGACGGATTAGCAATCAGCCCCAGCATTTT.

This chain uses TRBV6-5 with TRBJ1-1; 10 nucleotides align to TRBD1. J was trimmed by 4 bases and V by 3 bases; bases with no gene match: 5. The CDR3 contains 15 residues. Germline values: CDR1 MNHEY, CDR2 SVGAGI. CDR3 in amino acids: CASSYTGTGVTEAFF. CDR3 coding DNA: TGTGCCAGCAGTTATACCGGGACAGGGGTCACTGAAGCTTTCTTT.

V and J are TRBV7-9 and TRBJ1-1; no definite D call. CDR3 size: 14 residues. Germline assignment: CDR1 SEHNR and CDR2 FQNEAQ (reference sequence). Deletions cut 1 base from V and 4 bases from J, with 10 bases between. In nucleotides, the CDR3 is TGTGCCAGCAGCTTAGTGGTAGATCTCACTGAAGCTTTCTTT. It is translated as CASSLVVDLTEAFF.

V usage is TRBV11-3 and J usage is TRBJ2-7, with D possibly matching TRBD2 (6 bases). Trimming removed 5 bases from V and 2 bases from J, with 19 bases in between. The CDR3 is 16 amino acids. Germline V gene lookup returns CDR1 SGHNT and CDR2 YENEEA. The CDR3 sequence: CASSLLLRDSTYEQYF. In DNA form, the CDR3 reads TGTGCCAGCAGCCTCCTTCTCCGGGACTCAACCTACGAGCAGTACTTC.

This rearrangement joins TRBV10-3 to TRBJ1-1; D is possibly TRBD1 (6 bases). V lost 6 bases and J lost 4, with 12 bases in between. Germline V gene sequence: CDR1 ENHRY, CDR2 SYGVKD. This CDR3 region has 13 residues. Here the CDR3 DNA reads TGTGCCATCAGGGAGGGGGAGAGCACTGAAGCTTTCTTT. This gives the protein CAIREGESTEAFF.

The V and J genes are TRBV7-3 and TRBJ1-1; D is possibly TRBD1 (6 bases). Trimming stripped 5 bases from V and 4 bases from J, with 14 bases between. The germline V gene encodes CDR1 SGHTA and CDR2 FQGTGA. CDR3 length: 14 amino acids. The CDR3 spells CASSLLQGGTEAFF. The CDR3 DNA sequence: TGTGCCAGCAGCCTCCTACAGGGAGGCACTGAAGCTTTCTTT.

In this sample, this clone turned up a few times. This chain joins TRBV4-2 and TRBJ1-3; 9 positions match TRBD1. Losses at the gene ends were 3 bases for V and 4 bases for J; bases not matched to a gene: 10. CDR3 length: 17 residues. Germline loops: CDR1 LGHNA, CDR2 YNFKEQ. CDR3 bases: TGTGCCAGCAGCCATGACTCCGGGACAGGGTCCGGAAACACCATATATTTT. Protein sequence: CASSHDSGTGSGNTIYF.